Listed below are T cell receptor beta chains from one sample, sequenced in a study of blood T cells in healthy people across ages. MiXCR, run by TCRdb on the 5' RACE reads, gives a single entry per CDR3 protein. Of 1.4 million to 1.5 million distinct CDR3 sequences listed, roughly 40% are singletons. The sample was blood. The receptor set was obtained from a young woman in good health. Each CDR3 is given with its conserved first and last residue. The order of the fields is D gene, V gene, J gene, clone size, CDR3 DNA, CDR3 protein. The D gene is left open where the match is weak. Some rows mark clone size as missing; the rest say once, few, many or name a class of expanded clone.

>-|TRBV4-1|TRBJ1-1|few
TGCGCCAGCAGCCAAGATCCTCTTCCCGGTCGGATCACTGAAGCTTTCTTT
CASSQDPLPGRITEAFF
>-|TRBV6-2/TRBV6-3|TRBJ1-2|few
TGTGCCAGCAGTTCCCCCCTCCAGGACGCGCGCTATGGCTACACCTTC
CASSSPLQDARYGYTF
>-|TRBV9|TRBJ2-3|many
TGTGCCAGCAGCGTAGTAGGAGGGTGGGGCACAGATACGCAGTATTTT
CASSVVGGWGTDTQYF
>TRBD2|TRBV4-1|TRBJ2-1|-
TGCGCCAGCAGCCACGCGGGGGGTGAGCAGTTCTTC
CASSHAGGEQFF
>TRBD1|TRBV14|TRBJ2-1|-
TGTGCCAGCAGGCTCGGACAGGACTCCTACAATGAGCAGTTCTTC
CASRLGQDSYNEQFF
>TRBD1|TRBV19|TRBJ2-1|-
TGTGCCAGTAGCCAAACCGGGACAGGGGCCTACAATGAGCAGTTCTTC
CASSQTGTGAYNEQFF
>-|TRBV20-1|TRBJ2-1|many
TGCAGTGCCCACCTAAGATTCATACATGCGAGTGATGAGCAGTTCTTC
CSAHLRFIHASDEQFF
>-|TRBV18|TRBJ2-7|-
TGTGCCAGCTCACCACAGGGGGAGAACGAGCAGTACTTC
CASSPQGENEQYF
>-|TRBV28|TRBJ2-3|few
TGTGCCAGCAGCCTCCCGGGTCTAGGTCAAGATACGCAGTATTTT
CASSLPGLGQDTQYF
>TRBD2|TRBV20-1|TRBJ2-3|-
TGCAGTGCTAGTATGGCTAGCGGGAGTCTCACAGATACGCAGTATTTT
CSASMASGSLTDTQYF
>-|TRBV10-3|TRBJ1-2|few
TGTGCCATCAGTGAGACGGACAAACGCGGGGGCTACACCTTC
CAISETDKRGGYTF